The 2 T cell receptor beta chains below all came from one sample that was sequenced in a study of blood T cell repertoires in COVID-19. TCRdb keeps only in-frame clones here, not all; method: immunoSEQ multiplex PCR. The sample shows approximately 70,000 clones, around 82% of them seen only once. The sequenced sample was peripheral blood. The receptor set was obtained from a woman aged 60 to 75 with acute or convalescent COVID-19.

The J gene is TRBJ1-1, the V gene TRBV30, with TRBD1 matching over 7 bases. Per germline, CDR1 GTSNPN and CDR2 SVGIG (reference sequence). The V and J ends lost 3 bases and 1 base, in that order; junction bases with no gene match: 2. The CDR3 contains 13 residues. CDR3 residues: CAWRWDRNTEAFF. CDR3 DNA: TGTGCCTGGAGATGGGACAGGAACACTGAAGCTTTCTTT.

The rearrangement uses TRBV7-2 and TRBJ1-4; D gene ambiguous. The CDR3 sequence is 13 residues long. The V and J ends lost 1 base and 7 bases respectively, with 7 bases between them. CDR1 and CDR2 from the germline V gene are SGHTA and FQGNSA. DNA of the CDR3: TGTGCCAGCAGCTTAGATGGCGGTGAAAAACTGTTTTTT. Its translation is CASSLDGGEKLFF.